This TCR beta chain was profiled in a study of T-cell reconstitution after alpha-beta-depleted transplantation in children. Preparation of the TCRbeta library involved a method that used unique molecular identifiers. TCRdb re-analysed the PCR reads in MiXCR, keeping a single row per CDR3 protein. The table lists 450,000 to 500,000 distinct CDR3 sequences, 12% of them singletons. Germline-derived CDR1 and CDR2 are SGDLS and YYNGEE. The CDR3 consists of 16 residues. After removal of 2 bases from V and 3 bases from J, the junction contained 7 bases not matched to a gene. The receptor was derived from a human donor who donated a stem cell graft to a child with combined immunodeficiency. The V and J genes are TRBV9 and TRBJ2-1; 8 nucleotides align to TRBD2. Sequencing used PBMCs from the stem cell graft donor, obtained from the stem cell graft. CDR3 DNA sequence: TGTGCCAGCAGCGTGAGCGGGAGAGTGGACTACAATGAGCAGTTCTTC. It yields the protein CASSVSGRVDYNEQFF.